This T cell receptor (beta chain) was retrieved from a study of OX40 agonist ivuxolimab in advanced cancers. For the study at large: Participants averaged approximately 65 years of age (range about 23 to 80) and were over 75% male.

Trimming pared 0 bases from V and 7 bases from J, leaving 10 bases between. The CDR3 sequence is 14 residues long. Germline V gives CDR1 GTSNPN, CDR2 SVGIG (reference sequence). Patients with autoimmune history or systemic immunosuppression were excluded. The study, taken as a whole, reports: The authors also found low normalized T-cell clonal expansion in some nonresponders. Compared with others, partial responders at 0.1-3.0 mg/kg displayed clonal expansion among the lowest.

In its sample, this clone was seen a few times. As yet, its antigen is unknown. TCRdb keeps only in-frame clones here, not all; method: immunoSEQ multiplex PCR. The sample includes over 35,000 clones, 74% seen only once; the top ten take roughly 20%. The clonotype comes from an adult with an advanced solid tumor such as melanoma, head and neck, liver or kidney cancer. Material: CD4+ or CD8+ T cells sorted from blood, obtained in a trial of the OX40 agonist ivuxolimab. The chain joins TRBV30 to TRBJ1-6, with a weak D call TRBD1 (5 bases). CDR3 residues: CAWSVPGSNSPLHF. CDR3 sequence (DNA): TGTGCCTGGAGTGTCCCAGGGTCGAATTCACCCCTCCACTTT.